This T cell receptor (beta chain) appears in the sequencing data of a study of CD8+ T cells in alopecia areata. Study details: Tofacitinib therapy lasting 6 to 18 months was followed by 6 months off drug. General study points: Higher clonality and more expanded CD8+ clones appeared in lesional than normal scalp.

Germline V gene data show CDR1 as SGHRS and CDR2 as YFSETQ. Deletions cut 4 bases from V and 2 bases from J, with 12 bases between. The CDR3 loop spans 15 amino acids. Extracted from the samples, RNA was reverse transcribed into cDNA to serve as the sequencing template. Measured with immunoSEQ multiplex PCR; TCRdb has only the in-frame clones, and not every one. The repertoire holds 130,000 or so clones, about 88% seen once, with about 13% in the top ten. Remarks on this clone: Its target is unknown.

Treatment meaning: oral pan-JAK inhibitor, 5-10 mg twice daily. This sequence was found in a human donor with alopecia areata. V is TRBV5-1 and J is TRBJ1-4; D not certain. This material consisted of CD8+ T cells sorted from blood, taken at week 4, from a patient treated with tofacitinib. The CDR3 is CASSPLGATNEKLFF. In DNA form, the CDR3 reads TGCGCCAGCAGCCCACTGGGCGCTACTAATGAAAAACTGTTTTTT.